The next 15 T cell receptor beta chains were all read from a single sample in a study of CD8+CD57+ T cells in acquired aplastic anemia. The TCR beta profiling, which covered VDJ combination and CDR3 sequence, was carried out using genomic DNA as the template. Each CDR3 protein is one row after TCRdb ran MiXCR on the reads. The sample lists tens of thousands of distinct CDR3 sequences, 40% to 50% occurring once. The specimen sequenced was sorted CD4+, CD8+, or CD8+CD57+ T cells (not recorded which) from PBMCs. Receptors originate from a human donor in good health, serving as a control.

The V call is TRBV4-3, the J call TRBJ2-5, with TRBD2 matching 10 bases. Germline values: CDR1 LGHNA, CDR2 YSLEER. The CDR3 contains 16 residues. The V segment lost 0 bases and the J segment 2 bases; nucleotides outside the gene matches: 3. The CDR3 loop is CASSQEGLAAQETQYF. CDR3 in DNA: TGCGCCAGCAGCCAAGAAGGACTAGCGGCACAAGAGACCCAGTACTTC.

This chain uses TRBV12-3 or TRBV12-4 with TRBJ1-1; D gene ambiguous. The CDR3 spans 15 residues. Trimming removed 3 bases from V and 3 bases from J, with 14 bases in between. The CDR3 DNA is TGTGCCAGCAGTTTCATTATATATCCTGACACTGAAGCTTTCTTT. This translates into CASSFIIYPDTEAFF.

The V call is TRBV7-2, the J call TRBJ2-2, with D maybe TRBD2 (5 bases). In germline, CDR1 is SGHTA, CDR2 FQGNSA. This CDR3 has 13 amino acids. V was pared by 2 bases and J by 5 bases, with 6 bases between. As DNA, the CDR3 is TGTGCCAGCAGCTTAAGCGGTACCGGGGAGCTGTTTTTT. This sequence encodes CASSLSGTGELFF.

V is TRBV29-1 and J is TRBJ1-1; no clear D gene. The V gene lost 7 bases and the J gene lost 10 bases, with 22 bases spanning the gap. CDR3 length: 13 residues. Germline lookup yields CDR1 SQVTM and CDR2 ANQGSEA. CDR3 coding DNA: TGCAGCGCCGAAACAGCTAAGAACGCTGGAGCTTTCTTT. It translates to CSAETAKNAGAFF.

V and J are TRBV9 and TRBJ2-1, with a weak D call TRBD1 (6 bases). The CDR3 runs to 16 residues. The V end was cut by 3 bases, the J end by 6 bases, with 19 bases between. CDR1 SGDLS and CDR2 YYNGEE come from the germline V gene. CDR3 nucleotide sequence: TGTGCCAGCAGCGCGGAGGCGGCAGGGGCAGTCAATGAGCAGTTCTTC. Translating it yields CASSAEAAGAVNEQFF.

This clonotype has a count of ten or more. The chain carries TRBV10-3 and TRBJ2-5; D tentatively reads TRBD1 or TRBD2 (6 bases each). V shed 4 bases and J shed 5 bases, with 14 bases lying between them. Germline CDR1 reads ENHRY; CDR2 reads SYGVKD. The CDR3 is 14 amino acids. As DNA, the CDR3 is TGTGCCATCAGTGGTTCGGGGGCAGAGGAGACCCAGTACTTC. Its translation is CAISGSGAEETQYF.

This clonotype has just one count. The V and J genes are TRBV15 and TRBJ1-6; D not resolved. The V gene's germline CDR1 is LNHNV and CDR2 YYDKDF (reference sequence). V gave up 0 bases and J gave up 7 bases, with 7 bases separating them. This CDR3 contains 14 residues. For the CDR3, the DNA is TGTGCCACCAGCAGAGATTCACGGAATTCACCCCTCCACTTT. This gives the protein CATSRDSRNSPLHF.

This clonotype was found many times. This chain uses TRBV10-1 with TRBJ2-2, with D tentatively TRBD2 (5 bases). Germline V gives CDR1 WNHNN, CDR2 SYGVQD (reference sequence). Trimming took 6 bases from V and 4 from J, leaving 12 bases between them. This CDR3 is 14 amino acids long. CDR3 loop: CASRVLASTGELFF. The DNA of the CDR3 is TGCGCCAGCAGGGTTCTAGCTTCCACCGGGGAGCTGTTTTTT.

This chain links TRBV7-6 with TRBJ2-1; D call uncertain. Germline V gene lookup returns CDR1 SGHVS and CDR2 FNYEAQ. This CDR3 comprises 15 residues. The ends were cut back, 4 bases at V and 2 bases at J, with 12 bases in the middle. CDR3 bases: TGTGCCAGCAGCTCGCCCCTGGGCGCCTACAATGAGCAGTTCTTC. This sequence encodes CASSSPLGAYNEQFF. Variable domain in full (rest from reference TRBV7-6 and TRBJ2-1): GAGVSQSPRYKVTKRGQDVALRCDPISGHVSLYWYRQALGQGPEFLTYFNYEAQQDKSGLPNDRFSAERPEGSISTLTIQRTEQRDSAMYRCASSSPLGAYNEQFFGPGTRLTVL.

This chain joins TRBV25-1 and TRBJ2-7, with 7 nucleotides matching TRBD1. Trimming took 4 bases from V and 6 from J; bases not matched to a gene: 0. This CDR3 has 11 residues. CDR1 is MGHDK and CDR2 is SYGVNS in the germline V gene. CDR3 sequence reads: CASSGQGEQYF. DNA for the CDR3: TGTGCCAGCAGTGGACAGGGCGAGCAGTACTTC.

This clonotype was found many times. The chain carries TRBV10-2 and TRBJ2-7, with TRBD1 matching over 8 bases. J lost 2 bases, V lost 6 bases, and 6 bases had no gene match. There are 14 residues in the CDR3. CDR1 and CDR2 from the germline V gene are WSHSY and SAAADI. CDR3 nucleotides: TGCGCCAGCAGAGATGACAGGGGAGCCTACGAGCAGTACTTC. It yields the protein CASRDDRGAYEQYF.

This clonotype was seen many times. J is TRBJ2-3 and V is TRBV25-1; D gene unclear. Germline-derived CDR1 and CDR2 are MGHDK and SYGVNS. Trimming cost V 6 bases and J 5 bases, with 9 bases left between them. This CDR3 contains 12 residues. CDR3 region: CASSQEGDTQYF. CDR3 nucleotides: TGTGCCAGCAGCCAAGAAGGAGATACGCAGTATTTT.

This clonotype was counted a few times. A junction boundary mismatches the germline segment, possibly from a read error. CDR3 DNA: TGCGCCAGCAGTGATAGACAGGGGGCGATCACTGAAGCTTTCTTT. Protein: CASSDRQGAITEAFF. The J gene is TRBJ1-1, the V gene TRBV7-9, with 10 nucleotides matching TRBD1. This CDR3 has 15 residues. Germline loops: CDR1 SEHNR, CDR2 FQNEAQ (reference sequence).

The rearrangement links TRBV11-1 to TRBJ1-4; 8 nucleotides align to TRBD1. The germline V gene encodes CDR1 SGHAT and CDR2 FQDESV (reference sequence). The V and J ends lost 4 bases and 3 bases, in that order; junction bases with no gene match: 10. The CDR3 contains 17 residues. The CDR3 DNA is TGTGCCAGCAGCTCCTCCGGGACAGGCAGAGCTAATGAAAAACTGTTTTTT. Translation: CASSSSGTGRANEKLFF.

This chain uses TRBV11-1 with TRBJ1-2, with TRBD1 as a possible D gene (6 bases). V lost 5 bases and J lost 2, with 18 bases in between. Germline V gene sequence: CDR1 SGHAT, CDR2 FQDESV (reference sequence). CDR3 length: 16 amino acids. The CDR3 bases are TGTGCCAGCAGCCAAGATTGGGCCGGGGGCAACTATGGCTACACCTTC. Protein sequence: CASSQDWAGGNYGYTF.